A single sample is the source of the 4 T cell receptor beta chains below, sequenced in a study of T cell responses to AZD1222 COVID-19 vaccine. Here immunoSEQ multiplex PCR was the method, and the copy in TCRdb shows in-frame clones only, minus some. The data show about 110,000 clones, with 88% seen just once and around 2.3% held by the top ten. The sequences come from peripheral blood, collected on day 0 of AZD1222 vaccination. These TCRs come from an adult in good health.

V gene TRBV4-2 combines with J gene TRBJ2-3; TRBD1 is a possible D gene (6 bases). This CDR3 region has 17 residues. V gave up 7 bases and J gave up 0 bases, with 20 bases separating them. The germline V gene has CDR1 LGHNA and CDR2 YNFKEQ. CDR3 sequence reads: CASTLGGSTTSTDTQYF. As DNA, the CDR3 is TGTGCCAGCACGTTAGGGGGAAGCACAACGAGCACAGATACGCAGTATTTT.

The J gene is TRBJ2-5, the V gene TRBV10-3; no definite D call. From germline, CDR1 is ENHRY and CDR2 SYGVKD. This CDR3 contains 13 residues. V dropped 4 bases and J dropped 0 bases, with 6 bases sitting between them. This CDR3 is CAISGLYQETQYF. CDR3 DNA: TGTGCCATCAGTGGACTGTACCAAGAGACCCAGTACTTC.

The chain has TRBV29-1 and TRBJ1-5; D is perhaps TRBD1 (6 bases). Germline lookup yields CDR1 SQVTM and CDR2 ANQGSEA. CDR3 length: 13 amino acids. Trimming took off 2 bases at V and 6 bases at J, with 11 bases between the two ends. CDR3 protein: CSVELGAGQPQHF. CDR3 sequence (DNA): TGCAGCGTTGAATTGGGGGCAGGTCAGCCCCAGCATTTT.

This clone has only a few counts. The chain has TRBV6-5 and TRBJ2-5, with D perhaps matching TRBD1 or TRBD2 (5 bases each). V shed 6 bases and J shed 1 base, with 15 bases lying between them. Germline V gene lookup returns CDR1 MNHEY and CDR2 SVGAGI. There are 15 residues in the CDR3. The CDR3 sequence: CASRYHRDPQETQYF. The CDR3 DNA sequence: TGTGCCAGCAGATATCACCGGGACCCCCAAGAGACCCAGTACTTC.